This entry lists 6 T cell receptor beta chains sequenced from one sample in a study of T cells in Graves' hyperthyroidism and ophthalmopathy. From RNA transcripts, TCR beta CDR3 regions were amplified. The HTBI primer set drove a first-round RT-PCR of the TCR CDR3. MiXCR was run by TCRdb on the multiplex PCR reads, yielding one entry per CDR3 protein. The table has approximately 590,000 distinct CDR3 sequences, approximately 15% seen once. The sample was blood. The source of these receptors is a woman in her 30s with Graves' hyperthyroidism.

The sample holds many counts of this clonotype. The chain has TRBV28 and TRBJ2-5; D might be TRBD1 or TRBD2, each matching 6 bases. Per germline, CDR1 MDHEN and CDR2 SYDVKM. The CDR3 loop spans 13 amino acids. V dropped 3 bases and J dropped 10 bases, with 15 bases sitting between them. CDR3 sequence reads: CASSFGKGGGQYF. In DNA form, the CDR3 reads TGTGCCAGCAGTTTCGGAAAGGGGGGTGGCCAGTACTTC.

About this clonotype: Given a much more abundant clone one base away, this may be a read error. The chain carries TRBV11-2 and TRBJ1-5; D call uncertain. CDR3 length equals 12 residues. Trimming took off 4 bases at V and 9 bases at J, with 10 bases between the two ends. The germline gives CDR1 SGHAT, CDR2 FQNNGV. CDR3 nucleotide sequence: TGTGCCAGCAGCTGCCGCGATCGGCCCCAGCATTTT. Protein: CASSCRDRPQHF.

The genes are TRBV24-1 and TRBJ2-3; TRBD1 matches at 9 bases. V lost 4 bases and J lost 4; bases outside the gene matches: 5. This CDR3 is built from 15 residues. From germline, CDR1 is KGHDR and CDR2 SFDVKD. The CDR3 loop reads CATSEGQGGPDTQYF. In nucleotides, the CDR3 is TGTGCCACCAGTGAGGGACAGGGAGGGCCAGATACGCAGTATTTT.

This chain connects TRBV2 to TRBJ2-1; D is ambiguous. From germline, CDR1 is SNHLY and CDR2 FYNNEI. V dropped 1 base and J dropped 8 bases, with 12 bases sitting between them. CDR3 length equals 14 residues. The CDR3 DNA reads TGTGCCAGCAGTGAAGACACATCATTTTATGAGCAGTTCTTC. Translation gives CASSEDTSFYEQFF.

The rearrangement links TRBV5-1 to TRBJ2-7, with 13 bases that match TRBD2. Germline CDR1 is SGHRS and CDR2 is YFSETQ. The CDR3 runs 15 residues. Germline trimming cut 6 bases from V and 6 bases from J; bases unmatched to any gene: 9. DNA of the CDR3: TGCGCCAGCACCCCAACGGGACTAGCGGGAAGCGAGCAGTACTTC. As protein: CASTPTGLAGSEQYF.

This clonotype has a count of ten or more. The rearrangement joins TRBV20-1 to TRBJ2-7; D is perhaps TRBD1 (7 bases). The CDR3 covers 14 residues. Trimming took off 5 bases at V and 1 base at J, with 15 bases between the two ends. Germline CDR1 and CDR2: DFQATT and SNEGSKA (reference sequence). The CDR3 nucleotides are TGCAGTGCTCCCCCGACAGGGACTTCCTACGAGCAGTACTTC. Encoded protein: CSAPPTGTSYEQYF.